The 10 T cell receptor beta chains listed next were all sequenced from one sample in a study of T-cell memory formation after mild COVID-19. TCRdb passed the 5' RACE reads through MiXCR, listing each CDR3 protein once. In the table there are a few hundred thousand distinct CDR3 sequences, about a sixth of which are singletons. The sequencing input was PBMCs or a T cell subset sorted from them (not recorded which). These receptor sequences come from a man between 18 and 29 years old who had mild COVID-19 (a few samples of this study predate the infection). Cell type and time point are not known.

This clonotype was seen more than once but under ten times. The chain is built from TRBV30 and TRBJ1-1; D possibly corresponds to TRBD1 (5 bases). V was trimmed by 5 bases and J by 4 bases, leaving 8 bases between them. CDR3 length: 11 amino acids. The germline V gene encodes CDR1 GTSNPN and CDR2 SVGIG (reference sequence). CDR3 loop: CAWGQATEAFF. The CDR3 region has the DNA TGTGCCTGGGGACAAGCCACTGAAGCTTTCTTT.

This clonotype was seen many times. This chain joins TRBV20-1 and TRBJ1-6; possibly TRBD1 for D (5 bases). The length of the CDR3 is 15 residues. V shed 0 bases and J shed 6 bases, with 12 bases lying between them. Germline V gene lookup returns CDR1 DFQATT and CDR2 SNEGSKA (reference sequence). The chain's CDR3 is CSARDGGQINSPLHF. In DNA form, the CDR3 reads TGCAGTGCTAGAGATGGCGGACAAATTAATTCACCCCTCCACTTT.

Here the CDR3 DNA reads TGTGCCTGGAGTTTTTGGGATGAAAAACTGTTTTTT. Amino acids: CAWSFWDEKLFF. The gene calls are TRBV30 and TRBJ1-4, with D unresolved. The V gene's germline CDR1 is GTSNPN and CDR2 SVGIG (reference sequence). The CDR3 runs 12 residues. V gave up 2 bases and J gave up 6 bases, with 7 bases separating them.

This clonotype has only a few counts. The chain uses TRBV27 and TRBJ1-2; D may be TRBD1 (5 bases). Germline CDR1 is MNHEY and CDR2 is SMNVEV (reference sequence). This CDR3 comprises 15 residues. Trimming left V 3 bases short and J 2 bases short, with 13 bases between. CDR3 sequence: CASSFNGHPNYGYTF. The CDR3 nucleotides read TGTGCCAGCAGTTTCAACGGACACCCCAACTATGGCTACACCTTC.

This clonotype has more than one count but fewer than ten. The chain links TRBV7-2 to TRBJ2-5, with 9 nucleotides matching TRBD2. CDR1 is SGHTA and CDR2 is FQGNSA in the germline V gene. V was pared by 3 bases and J by 5 bases, with 7 bases of the junction left unmatched. The CDR3 covers 15 residues. CDR3 nucleotide sequence: TGTGCCAGCAGCTTTGGCGGGGGGGCCTCGGAGACCCAGTACTTC. It codes for CASSFGGGASETQYF. The complete variable domain, with remaining parts taken from reference TRBV7-2 and TRBJ2-5, reads GAGVSQSPSNKVTEKGKDVELRCDPISGHTALYWYRQSLGQGLEFLIYFQGNSAPDKSGLPSDRFSAERTGGSVSTLTIQRTQQEDSAVYLCASSFGGGASETQYFGPGTRLLVL.

This clonotype was seen a handful of times. The gene calls are TRBV24-1 and TRBJ2-3, with D possibly matching TRBD1 (6 bases). The germline CDR1 and CDR2 sequences are KGHDR and SFDVKD. The CDR3 extends over 15 amino acids. Trimming pared 3 bases from V and 5 bases from J, leaving 14 bases between. The CDR3 bases are TGTGCCACCAGTGATACAGGGTCCGCGATAGATACGCAGTATTTT. Translated: CATSDTGSAIDTQYF.

The chain joins TRBV6-5 to TRBJ2-5; weak D call: TRBD1 (5 bases). Germline V gives CDR1 MNHEY, CDR2 SVGAGI. The CDR3 length is 15 residues. V was clipped by 3 bases and J by 3 bases, with 14 bases between them. The CDR3 DNA sequence: TGTGCCAGCAGTTATGGTAGACAGCCGAAAGAGACCCAGTACTTC. As protein: CASSYGRQPKETQYF.

This chain links TRBV7-7 with TRBJ2-7, with 11 positions matching TRBD2. Germline CDR1 reads SSHAT; CDR2 reads FNYEAQ (reference sequence). CDR3 size: 18 residues. CDR3 sequence reads: CASSLGPALAGGPCEQYV. CDR3 DNA sequence: TGTGCTAGCAGCTTAGGTCCGGCCTTAGCGGGGGGGCCCTGCGAGCAGTACGTC.

This clonotype appeared a few times. The CDR3 region is CASTRLDPWGQDAATNEKLFF. The CDR3 DNA sequence: TGTGCCAGCACCAGACTCGATCCTTGGGGACAGGACGCTGCAACTAATGAAAAACTGTTTTTT. This chain links TRBV12-3 or TRBV12-4 with TRBJ1-4; 8 nucleotides align to TRBD1. This CDR3 is built from 21 residues. Trimming removed 7 bases from V and 0 bases from J; junction bases left unmatched: 22.

This clonotype occurred a few times. The gene calls are TRBV6-1 and TRBJ1-2, with D perhaps TRBD1 (6 bases). Trimming removed 1 base from V and 0 bases from J, with 12 bases in between. From germline, CDR1 is MNHNS and CDR2 SASEGT. CDR3 length: 16 amino acids. Here the CDR3 reads CASSEEVRGANYGYTF. The CDR3 coding sequence is TGTGCCAGCAGTGAAGAGGTCAGGGGAGCTAACTATGGCTACACCTTC.